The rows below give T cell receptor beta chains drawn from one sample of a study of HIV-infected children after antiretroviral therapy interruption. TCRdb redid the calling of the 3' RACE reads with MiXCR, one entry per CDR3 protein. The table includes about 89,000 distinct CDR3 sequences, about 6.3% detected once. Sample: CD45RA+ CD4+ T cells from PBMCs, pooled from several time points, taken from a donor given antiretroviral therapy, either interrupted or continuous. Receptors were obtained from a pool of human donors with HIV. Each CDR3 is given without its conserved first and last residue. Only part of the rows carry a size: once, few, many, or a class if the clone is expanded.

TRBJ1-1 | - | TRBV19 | ASNPGQGTNTEAF
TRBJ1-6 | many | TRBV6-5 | ASTVTLNSPLH
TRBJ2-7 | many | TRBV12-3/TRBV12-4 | ASSLRGVPPYEQY
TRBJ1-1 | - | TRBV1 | TSSRRQGKGTEAF
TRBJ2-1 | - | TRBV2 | ASSVTGVRTSRYNEQF
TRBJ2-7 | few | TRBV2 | ASSVDRGGEQY
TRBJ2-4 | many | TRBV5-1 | ASSLRGTEKNIQY
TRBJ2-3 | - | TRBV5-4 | ASSLALGGPQLDTQY
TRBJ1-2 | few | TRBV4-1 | ASSQNPRTANYGYT
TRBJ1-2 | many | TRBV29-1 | SGGDNYGYT
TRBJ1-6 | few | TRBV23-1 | ASSQPSDVDSYNSPLH
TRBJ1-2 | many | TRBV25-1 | ASRPDRISYGYT
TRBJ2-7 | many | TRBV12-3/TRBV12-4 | ASIRGGTYEQY
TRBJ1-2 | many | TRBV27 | ASSLSSQGKSGYT
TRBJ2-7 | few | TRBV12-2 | ASRPPPSGDSYEQY
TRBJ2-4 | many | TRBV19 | ASRNRGLGSWDIQY
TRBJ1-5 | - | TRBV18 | ASSIAGVRQPQH
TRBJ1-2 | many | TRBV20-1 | SATGDRGLHYGYT
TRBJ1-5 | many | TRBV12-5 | ASGLVDQPQH
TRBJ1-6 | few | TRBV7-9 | ASSPDGRDSPLH
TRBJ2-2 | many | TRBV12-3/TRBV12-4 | ASSTPNTGELF
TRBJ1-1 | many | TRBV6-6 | ASSNIVDTEAF
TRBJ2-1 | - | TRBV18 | ASSPGGRSYNEQF
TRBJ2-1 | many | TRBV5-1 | ASSLGSPGTHNEQF
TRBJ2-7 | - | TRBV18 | ASSPSVDTLYEQY
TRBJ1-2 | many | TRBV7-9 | ASSPMTGVYGYT
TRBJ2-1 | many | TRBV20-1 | SAVGPYNEQF
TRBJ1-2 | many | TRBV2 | ASRVLTNYGYT
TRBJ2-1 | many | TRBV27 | ASSLRQEPAFSYNEQF
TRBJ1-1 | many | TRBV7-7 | ASSFGGRRAEAF
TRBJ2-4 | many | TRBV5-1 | ASSLDIAKNIQY
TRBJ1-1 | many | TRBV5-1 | ASSGNYEAF
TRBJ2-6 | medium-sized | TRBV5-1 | ASSSSPAGGPFIGANVLT
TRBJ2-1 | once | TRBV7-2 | ASSFRQSNEQF
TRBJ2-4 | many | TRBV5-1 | ASSPNGGVVAKNIQY
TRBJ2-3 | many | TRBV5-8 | ASRLSATDTQY
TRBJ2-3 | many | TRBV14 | ASSPRGLRGDTDTQY
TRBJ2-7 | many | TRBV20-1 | SALGQGDEQY
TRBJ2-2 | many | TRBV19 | ASSTAANTGELF
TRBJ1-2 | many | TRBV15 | ATSRDPGQGAPGYT
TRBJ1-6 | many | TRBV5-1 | ASSSGDTNSPLH
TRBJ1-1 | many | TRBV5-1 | ASSLGRALGPDEAF
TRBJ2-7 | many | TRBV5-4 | ASSLGLPGVNEQY
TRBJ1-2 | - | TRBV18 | ASSQGVYGYT
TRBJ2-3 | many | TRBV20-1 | SGRQITDTQY
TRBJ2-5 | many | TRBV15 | ATSGDRRQETQY
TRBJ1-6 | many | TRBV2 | AGRARSPLH
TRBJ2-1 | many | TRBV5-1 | ASSLDPGSYNEQF
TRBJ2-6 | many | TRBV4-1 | ASSPPGPSTSGANVLT